Listed below are T cell receptor beta chains from one sample, sequenced in a study of T cell changes during pregnancy in multiple sclerosis. Clones were sequenced by immunoSEQ multiplex PCR, and TCRdb holds only the in-frame ones, with some missing. This sample has around 34,000 clones; 90% occur once, and the top ten carry 12%. The sequencing here drew on CD8+ T cells from peripheral blood mononuclear cells, taken in the first trimester of pregnancy. All receptors come from a female donor with multiple sclerosis, enrolled in a pregnancy study. Each CDR3 is given with its conserved first and last residue. Each record gives: J gene, clone size, D gene, V gene, CDR3 protein, CDR3 DNA. A D gene is named only where the DNA matches it firmly. Clone size appears in some rows only: once, few, many, or a class for an expanded clone.

J: TRBJ1-1
size: -
D: -
V: TRBV6-1
CDR3: CASRLTGPVRGAFF
DNA: TGTGCCAGCAGGCTGACCGGGCCGGTTAGGGGTGCTTTCTTT

J: TRBJ2-7
size: -
D: TRBD1
V: TRBV7-2
CDR3: CASSQPRGSYEQYF
DNA: TGTGCCAGCAGCCAACCCAGGGGGTCCTACGAGCAGTACTTC

J: TRBJ2-5
size: -
D: -
V: TRBV10-1
CDR3: CASRDRKAEGETQYF
DNA: TGCGCCAGCAGAGATAGAAAAGCGGAGGGGGAGACCCAGTACTTC

J: TRBJ2-7
size: -
D: -
V: TRBV6-6
CDR3: CASSYSGQGSGEQYF
DNA: TGTGCCAGCAGTTACTCGGGGCAGGGATCAGGCGAGCAGTACTTC

J: TRBJ2-7
size: -
D: TRBD2
V: TRBV4-1
CDR3: CASSQAPTVAGDYEQYF
DNA: TGCGCCAGCAGCCAAGCCCCCACGGTTGCGGGAGACTACGAGCAGTACTTC

J: TRBJ2-7
size: -
D: -
V: TRBV12-2
CDR3: CASRLVLAGSYEQYF
DNA: TGTGCAAGTCGCTTAGTCCTAGCGGGGTCCTACGAGCAGTACTTC

J: TRBJ1-2
size: -
D: -
V: TRBV28
CDR3: CASSFHRAGYTF
DNA: TGTGCCAGCAGTTTTCACAGGGCTGGCTACACCTTC

J: TRBJ2-2
size: few
D: -
V: TRBV7-9
CDR3: CASSLGQGGTGELFF
DNA: TGTGCCAGCAGCTTGGGCCAGGGAGGCACCGGGGAGCTGTTTTTT

J: TRBJ2-1
size: -
D: TRBD2
V: TRBV7-8
CDR3: CASSLLAGVLDEQFF
DNA: TGTGCCAGCAGCTTGCTAGCGGGAGTCTTGGATGAGCAGTTCTTC

J: TRBJ1-1
size: -
D: -
V: TRBV6-4
CDR3: CASSDSPTTVLNTEAFF
DNA: TGTGCCAGCAGTGACTCCCCCACGACAGTCCTGAACACTGAAGCTTTCTTT

J: TRBJ2-7
size: few
D: TRBD2
V: TRBV11-2
CDR3: CASSLEGSGGLQYF
DNA: TGTGCCAGCAGCTTAGAGGGTAGCGGGGGATTGCAGTACTTC

J: TRBJ2-1
size: -
D: TRBD2
V: TRBV29-1
CDR3: CSVGIAGRSYNEQFF
DNA: TGCAGCGTTGGGATAGCGGGCAGGTCCTACAATGAGCAGTTCTTC

J: TRBJ2-2
size: -
D: -
V: TRBV27
CDR3: CASSLSLRTGELFF
DNA: TGTGCCAGCAGTTTATCGCTGCGCACCGGGGAGCTGTTTTTT

J: TRBJ2-1
size: -
D: -
V: TRBV5-6
CDR3: CASSPGSRRDNEQFF
DNA: TGTGCCAGCAGCCCGGGTTCTAGACGGGACAATGAGCAGTTCTTC

J: TRBJ2-1
size: -
D: TRBD2
V: TRBV4-2
CDR3: CASSQEVGGGEQFF
DNA: TGTGCCAGCAGCCAAGAAGTCGGGGGGGGTGAGCAGTTCTTC

J: TRBJ2-7
size: -
D: -
V: TRBV19
CDR3: CASGGTRVYEQYF
DNA: TGTGCCAGTGGCGGGACTCGAGTCTACGAGCAGTACTTC

J: TRBJ2-7
size: -
D: TRBD2
V: TRBV11-1
CDR3: CASSFRPGTSVPYEQYF
DNA: TGTGCCAGCAGCTTCCGCCCAGGGACTAGCGTCCCCTACGAGCAGTACTTC

J: TRBJ2-7
size: -
D: TRBD2
V: TRBV7-2
CDR3: CASRLTSGSPEQYF
DNA: TGTGCCAGCAGGCTCACTAGCGGGAGTCCCGAGCAGTACTTC

J: TRBJ1-2
size: -
D: TRBD1
V: TRBV10-3
CDR3: CAISEGFRDRGYGYTF
DNA: TGTGCCATCAGTGAGGGGTTCCGGGACAGAGGATATGGCTACACCTTC

J: TRBJ2-7
size: -
D: TRBD2
V: TRBV27
CDR3: CASSFGAGGPYEQYF
DNA: TGTGCCAGCAGTTTTGGAGCGGGGGGACCCTACGAGCAGTACTTC

J: TRBJ2-1
size: -
D: TRBD2
V: TRBV29-1
CDR3: CSVLPLFSGGQNEQFF
DNA: TGCAGCGTTCTCCCCTTATTTAGCGGGGGCCAAAATGAGCAGTTCTTC

J: TRBJ1-3
size: -
D: -
V: TRBV7-5
CDR3: CARSPGGLGSGNTIYF
DNA: TGTGCCAGAAGCCCAGGAGGCCTCGGGAGTGGAAACACCATATATTTT

J: TRBJ1-5
size: few
D: -
V: TRBV28
CDR3: CASTLEMQQPQHF
DNA: TGTGCCAGCACCCTCGAGATGCAACAGCCCCAGCATTTT

J: TRBJ1-2
size: once
D: -
V: TRBV28
CDR3: CASTPLPSPGYTF
DNA: TGTGCCAGCACTCCACTGCCGTCTCCAGGCTACACCTTC

J: TRBJ1-2
size: -
D: -
V: TRBV27
CDR3: CASNPVGGNYGYTF
DNA: TGTGCCAGCAATCCCGTGGGAGGGAACTATGGCTACACCTTC

J: TRBJ2-7
size: -
D: -
V: TRBV7-9
CDR3: CASSSNRETIIYEQYF
DNA: TGTGCCAGCAGCTCCAACAGGGAGACTATCATCTACGAGCAGTACTTC

J: TRBJ2-1
size: once
D: TRBD2
V: TRBV7-2
CDR3: CASSLERGYNNEQFF
DNA: TGTGCCAGCAGCTTAGAGCGGGGGTACAACAATGAGCAGTTCTTC

J: TRBJ2-6
size: -
D: -
V: TRBV6-6
CDR3: CATPRVSGANVLTF
DNA: TGTGCCACCCCTCGGGTCTCTGGGGCCAACGTCCTGACTTTC

J: TRBJ1-2
size: -
D: -
V: TRBV14
CDR3: CASSLQGFGYTF
DNA: TGTGCCAGCAGCCTACAGGGTTTTGGCTACACCTTC

J: TRBJ2-1
size: -
D: TRBD2
V: TRBV5-4
CDR3: CASSEQGLAAYNEQFF
DNA: TGTGCCAGCAGCGAGCAGGGACTAGCGGCCTACAATGAGCAGTTCTTC

J: TRBJ2-5
size: -
D: TRBD2
V: TRBV9
CDR3: CASSGRTTSGRETQYF
DNA: TGTGCCAGCAGCGGACGGACGACTAGCGGGAGAGAGACCCAGTACTTC

J: TRBJ1-5
size: -
D: -
V: TRBV28
CDR3: CASSHNQPQHF
DNA: TGTGCCAGCAGCCATAATCAGCCCCAGCATTTT

J: TRBJ2-1
size: -
D: -
V: TRBV9
CDR3: CASSGSSASSYNEQFF
DNA: TGTGCCAGCAGCGGGAGTAGCGCAAGCTCCTACAATGAGCAGTTCTTC

J: TRBJ2-4
size: -
D: TRBD1
V: TRBV7-3
CDR3: CASSPGTGEGIQYF
DNA: TGTGCCAGCAGCCCTGGGACAGGGGAAGGCATTCAGTACTTC

J: TRBJ2-7
size: -
D: TRBD1
V: TRBV29-1
CDR3: CSARTGDSSYEQYF
DNA: TGCAGCGCCAGGACAGGGGACAGTTCCTACGAGCAGTACTTC

J: TRBJ2-7
size: -
D: -
V: TRBV6-1
CDR3: CAGLDTLTGEQYF
DNA: TGTGCCGGACTGGACACCCTCACAGGGGAGCAGTACTTC

J: TRBJ2-5
size: -
D: TRBD2
V: TRBV2
CDR3: CASSEWLAGGGSETQYF
DNA: TGTGCCAGCAGTGAGTGGCTAGCGGGAGGAGGATCAGAGACCCAGTACTTC